What follows are 9 T cell receptor beta chains derived from one specimen sequenced in a study of OX40 agonist ivuxolimab in advanced cancers. Here immunoSEQ multiplex PCR was the method, and the copy in TCRdb shows in-frame clones only, minus some. The table records about 82,000 clones, approximately 92% of them present only once. The sample was CD4+ or CD8+ T cells sorted from blood, taken in a trial of the OX40 agonist ivuxolimab. These receptors came from an adult with an advanced solid tumor such as melanoma, head and neck, liver or kidney cancer.

DNA of the CDR3: TGTGCCAGCAGCTTCCAACAGGGGGCAGAAAAACTGTTTTTT. Its protein product is CASSFQQGAEKLFF. The chain is built from TRBV7-9 and TRBJ1-4; 9 nucleotides line up with TRBD1. Trimming cost V 3 bases and J 8 bases; bases outside gene matches: 4. CDR1 is SEHNR, CDR2 FQNEAQ, per germline (reference sequence). The CDR3 loop spans 14 amino acids.

This chain links TRBV6-6 with TRBJ1-1; D is perhaps TRBD1 (6 bases). The CDR3 has 14 amino acids. Germline lookup yields CDR1 MNHNY and CDR2 SVGAGI (reference sequence). The V gene lost 5 bases and the J gene lost 4 bases, with 14 bases spanning the gap. CDR3 nucleotides: TGTGCCAGCAGTAGGGGGGGCAGCGGCACTGAAGCTTTCTTT. Translating it yields CASSRGGSGTEAFF.

CDR3 bases: TGCGCCAGCAGCCAAGTGGTTGCAAAGGGCCTTTTAAACTATGGCTACACCTTC. Its translation is CASSQVVAKGLLNYGYTF. This sequence joins TRBV4-1 and TRBJ1-2; the D is unclear. Germline CDR1 MGHRA, CDR2 YSYEKL. V lost 1 base and J lost 2, with 20 bases in between. This CDR3 has 18 amino acids.

The V and J genes are TRBV14 and TRBJ2-7; 7 nucleotides match TRBD2. The germline V gene has CDR1 SGHDN and CDR2 FVKESK. V dropped 6 bases and J dropped 5; count of bases not matched to a gene: 16. The length of the CDR3 is 16 residues. For the CDR3, the DNA is TGTGCCAGCAGTTCAGCACTAGCGTTTGGGGGGGACGAGCAGTACTTC. Its translation: CASSSALAFGGDEQYF.

DNA of the CDR3: TGCGCCAGCAGCTTCTCTATCGGCTACGAGCAGTACTTC. Protein sequence: CASSFSIGYEQYF. The chain uses TRBV5-1 and TRBJ2-7, with unresolved D. The V and J ends lost 2 bases and 3 bases respectively, with 9 bases between them. The CDR3 is made up of 13 amino acids. The germline V gene encodes CDR1 SGHRS and CDR2 YFSETQ.

The chain couples TRBV6-5 to TRBJ2-5, with 11 bases matching TRBD2. The CDR3 totals 15 residues. Losses at the gene ends were 5 bases for V and 0 bases for J; bases not matched to a gene: 2. CDR1 is MNHEY and CDR2 is SVGAGI in the germline V gene. This chain's CDR3 is CASSKLAGDQETQYF. DNA for the CDR3: TGTGCCAGCAGTAAACTAGCGGGGGACCAAGAGACCCAGTACTTC.

This clone was observed a single time. The chain joins TRBV30 to TRBJ2-1; TRBD2 agrees at 12 bases. V trimming: 4 bases; J trimming: 3 bases; junction bases outside the gene matches: 1. Germline CDR1 reads GTSNPN; CDR2 reads SVGIG (reference sequence). The CDR3 runs to 14 residues. The CDR3 coding sequence is TGTGCCTGGAAGACTAGCGGGAGCTACAATGAGCAGTTCTTC. It yields the protein CAWKTSGSYNEQFF.

The chain joins TRBV4-3 to TRBJ2-7, with D possibly being TRBD1 (6 bases). The CDR3 has 16 residues. Trimming removed 2 bases at V and 3 bases at J, with 17 bases between. The germline V gene has CDR1 LGHNA and CDR2 YSLEER. The CDR3 DNA follows: TGCGCCAGCAGCCAACATAAGTCCAGGGGAAACTACGAGCAGTACTTC. The encoded protein is CASSQHKSRGNYEQYF.

V is TRBV15 and J is TRBJ1-4; D call uncertain. Germline values: CDR1 LNHNV, CDR2 YYDKDF (reference sequence). V was shortened by 1 base and J by 10 bases, with 10 bases between the two germline ends. The CDR3 has 13 amino acids. The CDR3 region has the DNA TGTGCCACCAGCAGAGCAACGAACGGAAAACTGTTTTTT. Translating it yields CATSRATNGKLFF.